Given below is one TCR beta chain in context. The data were taken from a study of blood T cell repertoires in COVID-19. Study-wide context: From the United States, Italy and Spain came samples of acute and convalescent COVID-19. From T cells, B-cell-depleted T cells, or PBMCs came the material, which was cDNA or gDNA.

CDR1 is LNHDA, CDR2 SQIVND, per germline (reference sequence). This CDR3 comprises 14 residues. V shed 4 bases and J 5 bases; nucleotides not matched to a gene: 6. In the authors' methods: Amplifying reference gene primers gave estimates of nucleated cell counts. Assay: immunoSEQ multiplex PCR; the TCRdb copy retains only in-frame clones and omits some. V and J calls and clone size come straight from that table; D and trimming were deduced from the DNA. The sample has approximately 37,000 clones, 85% to 90% seen once; the top ten hold around 10%. The TCR comes from a man older than 75 with active COVID-19. This chain connects TRBV19 to TRBJ2-7, with TRBD1 matching over 9 bases. The sample comprised peripheral blood. CDR3 DNA: TGTGCCAGTAGTAACAACAGGGGGCAGAACGAGCAGTACTTC. Translation gives CASSNNRGQNEQYF.